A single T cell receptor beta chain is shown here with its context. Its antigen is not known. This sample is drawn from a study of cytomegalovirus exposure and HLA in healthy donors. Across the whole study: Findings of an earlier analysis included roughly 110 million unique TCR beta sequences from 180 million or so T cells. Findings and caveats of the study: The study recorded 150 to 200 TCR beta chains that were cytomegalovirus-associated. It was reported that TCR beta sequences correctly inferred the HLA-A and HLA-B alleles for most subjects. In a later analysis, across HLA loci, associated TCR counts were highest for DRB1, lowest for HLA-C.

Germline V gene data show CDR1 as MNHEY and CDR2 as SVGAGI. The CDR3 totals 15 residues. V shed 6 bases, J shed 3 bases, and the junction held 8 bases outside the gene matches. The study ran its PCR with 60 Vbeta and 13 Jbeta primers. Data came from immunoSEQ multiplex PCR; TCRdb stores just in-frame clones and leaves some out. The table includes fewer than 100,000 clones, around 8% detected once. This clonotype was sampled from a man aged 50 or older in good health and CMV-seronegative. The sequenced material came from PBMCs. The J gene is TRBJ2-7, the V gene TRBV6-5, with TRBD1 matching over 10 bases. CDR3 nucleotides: TGTGCCAGCAGATTCCGGGACAGGGGAGGCTACGAGCAGTACTTC. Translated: CASRFRDRGGYEQYF.